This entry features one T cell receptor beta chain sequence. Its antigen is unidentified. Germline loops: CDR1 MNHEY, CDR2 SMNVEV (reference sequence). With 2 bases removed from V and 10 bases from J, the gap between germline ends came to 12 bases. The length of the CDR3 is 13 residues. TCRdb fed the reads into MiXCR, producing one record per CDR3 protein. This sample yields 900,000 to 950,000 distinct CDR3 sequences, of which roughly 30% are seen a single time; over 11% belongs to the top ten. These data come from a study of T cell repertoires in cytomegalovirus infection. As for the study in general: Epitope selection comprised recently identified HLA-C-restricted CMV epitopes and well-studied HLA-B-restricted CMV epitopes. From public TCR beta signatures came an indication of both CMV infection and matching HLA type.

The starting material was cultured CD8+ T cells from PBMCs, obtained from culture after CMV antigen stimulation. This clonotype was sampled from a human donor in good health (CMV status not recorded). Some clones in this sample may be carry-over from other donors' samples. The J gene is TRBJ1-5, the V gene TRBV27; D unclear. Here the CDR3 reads CASSLASKSPQHF. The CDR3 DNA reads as TGTGCCAGCAGTTTAGCAAGCAAAAGTCCCCAGCATTTT.